This T cell receptor (beta chain) was identified in a study of cytomegalovirus exposure and HLA in healthy donors. In the study overall: Per a later analysis, the roughly 690 first-cohort and approximately 120 validation repertoires shared one platform.

Profiled with immunoSEQ multiplex PCR; TCRdb holds only in-frame clones, not every one. Among roughly 120,000 clones listed, around nine tenths were seen once. Details on this clone: Antigen specificity is unknown.

Study-wide results and limits: The authors listed 150 to 200 TCR beta chains as cytomegalovirus-associated.

CDR3 length: 16 residues. Per the germline V gene, CDR1 is SGHTA and CDR2 is FQGTGA. Trimming took 5 bases from V and 0 from J, leaving 15 bases between them. This TCR was recovered from a woman between 18 and 30 years old in good health and CMV-seronegative. The chain combines TRBV7-3 with TRBJ2-3; D is unclear. The sequenced sample was PBMCs. The CDR3 region is CASSLTSRSSTDTQYF. CDR3 nucleotide sequence: TGTGCCAGCAGCCTCACATCCAGGTCTAGCACAGATACGCAGTATTTT.